The 13 T cell receptor beta chains below come from one sample, sequenced in a study of T cell repertoires and Cas9 in healthy adults. Libraries were prepared by immunoSEQ multiplex PCR; TCRdb keeps only in-frame clonotypes and omits some of them. The sample lists about 1,500 clones, approximately 93% occurring once. The sequenced sample consisted of SpCas9-reactive CD4+ effector T cells (CD137+, CD154-, CD25-, CD127+) from PBMCs; culture status not recorded. Receptors originate from a human donor in good health.

V gene TRBV27 combines with J gene TRBJ1-2; a possible D gene is TRBD1 (5 bases). With 3 bases removed from V and 6 bases from J, the gap between germline ends came to 20 bases. Germline V gene lookup returns CDR1 MNHEY and CDR2 SMNVEV (reference sequence). The CDR3 runs to 16 residues. The CDR3 here is CASSLGGTTIHHGYTF. The DNA for the CDR3 is TGTGCCAGCAGTTTGGGGGGGACCACAATTCACCATGGCTACACCTTC.

This clone was recorded a few times. This chain uses TRBV6-6 with TRBJ2-7; 9 bases line up with TRBD1. The CDR3 is made up of 14 amino acids. Germline V gene sequence: CDR1 MNHNY, CDR2 SVGAGI (reference sequence). The ends lost 4 bases at V and 3 bases at J; junction bases unmatched: 4. The CDR3 coding sequence is TGTGCCAGCAGTTTCGAGACAGGGGGCTACGAGCAGTACTTC. Translating gives CASSFETGGYEQYF.

The CDR3 sequence: CASRSGYHTEAFF. In nucleotides, the CDR3 is TGTGCCAGCAGAAGTGGATATCACACTGAAGCTTTCTTT. The chain carries TRBV11-1 and TRBJ1-1; no clear D. The CDR3 contains 13 residues. Germline V lookup: CDR1 SGHAT, CDR2 FQDESV (reference sequence). The ends were cut back, 6 bases at V and 3 bases at J, with 11 bases in the middle.

In its sample, this clone was seen a few times. The gene calls are TRBV7-9 and TRBJ1-2; possible D gene TRBD1, 5 bases. The V end was cut by 5 bases, the J end by 1 base, with 14 bases between. Germline V lookup: CDR1 SEHNR, CDR2 FQNEAQ (reference sequence). The CDR3 contains 15 residues. In DNA form, the CDR3 reads TGTGCCAGCAGCCAACGACAGCCTAGTAACTATGGCTACACCTTC. It codes for CASSQRQPSNYGYTF.

V gene TRBV6-6 combines with J gene TRBJ1-6; 8 nucleotides align to TRBD1. Germline V lookup: CDR1 MNHNY, CDR2 SVGAGI (reference sequence). CDR3 length: 15 residues. The V segment lost 5 bases and the J segment 9 bases; nucleotides outside the gene matches: 9. CDR3 in DNA: TGTGCCAGCAGTGTCCGGACAGGGAACATTTCACCCCTCCACTTT. It translates to CASSVRTGNISPLHF.

V gene TRBV9 combines with J gene TRBJ2-1; 7 bases match TRBD2. The V gene's germline CDR1 is SGDLS and CDR2 YYNGEE. This CDR3 is built from 17 residues. With 0 bases clipped from V and 7 bases from J, the junction kept 13 bases outside the gene matches. CDR3 protein: CASSVADNRGSQNEQFF. The CDR3 nucleotides are TGTGCCAGCAGCGTAGCTGACAATCGCGGGAGTCAAAATGAGCAGTTCTTC. Using reference TRBV9 and TRBJ2-1 for the parts outside the CDR3, the full variable domain is DSGVTQTPKHLITATGQRVTLRCSPRSGDLSVYWYQQSLDQGLQFLIQYYNGEERAKGNILERFSAQQFPDLHSELNLSSLELGDSALYFCASSVADNRGSQNEQFFGPGTRLTVL.

This rearrangement joins TRBV4-3 to TRBJ2-2; D possibly uses TRBD1 or TRBD2 (5 bases each). V was trimmed by 0 bases and J by 5 bases, leaving 16 bases between them. Germline lookup yields CDR1 LGHNA and CDR2 YSLEER. The CDR3 totals 17 residues. The CDR3 nucleotides are TGCGCCAGCAGCCAAGATCTAAGGGGAGATGGGACCGGGGAGCTGTTTTTT. Translating gives CASSQDLRGDGTGELFF.

The rearrangement links TRBV6-4 to TRBJ2-7; 13 nucleotides match TRBD2. V was pared by 8 bases and J by 0 bases, with 4 bases of the junction left unmatched. The CDR3 consists of 15 residues. CDR1 is MRHNA and CDR2 is SNTAGT in the germline V gene. CDR3 in DNA: TGTGCCAGCCGGACTAGCGGGAGATTCTCCTACGAGCAGTACGTC. It yields the protein CASRTSGRFSYEQYV.

The chain combines TRBV7-2 with TRBJ2-3; 7 bases match TRBD2. The V and J ends lost 3 bases and 6 bases, in that order; junction bases with no gene match: 6. The CDR3 runs to 14 residues. Germline V gives CDR1 SGHTA, CDR2 FQGNSA. CDR3 protein: CASSFSTSRDTQYF. The CDR3 region has the DNA TGTGCCAGCAGCTTCTCGACTAGCCGGGATACGCAGTATTTT. Variable domain in full (rest from reference TRBV7-2 and TRBJ2-3): GAGVSQSPSNKVTEKGKDVELRCDPISGHTALYWYRQSLGQGLEFLIYFQGNSAPDKSGLPSDRFSAERTGGSVSTLTIQRTQQEDSAVYLCASSFSTSRDTQYFGPGTRLTVL.

This clone has just one count. V is TRBV27 and J is TRBJ2-3; 12 bases are a match to TRBD2. Germline trimming cut 6 bases from V and 6 bases from J; bases unmatched to any gene: 22. The CDR3 loop spans 20 amino acids. Per germline, CDR1 MNHEY and CDR2 SMNVEV (reference sequence). This CDR3 reads CASRQKPLKTSGSSLDTQYF. CDR3 nucleotides: TGTGCCAGCAGGCAGAAACCCCTAAAGACTAGCGGGAGTTCATTGGATACGCAGTATTTT.

The J gene is TRBJ1-3, the V gene TRBV30, with 10 nucleotides matching TRBD1. J gave up 2 bases and V 7 bases, and 14 bases lay outside the gene matches. The CDR3 loop spans 17 amino acids. The germline V gene has CDR1 GTSNPN and CDR2 SVGIG (reference sequence). CDR3 sequence reads: CASLGSVGTGAGNTIYF. CDR3 coding DNA: TGTGCCTCCCTCGGATCCGTCGGGACAGGGGCTGGAAACACCATATATTTT.

V and J are TRBV5-1 and TRBJ2-1; 10 bases line up with TRBD2. The CDR3 runs to 17 residues. V dropped 2 bases and J dropped 5; count of bases not matched to a gene: 10. The germline V gene has CDR1 SGHRS and CDR2 YFSETQ. The CDR3, as DNA: TGCGCCAGCAGCTTCGCGGCTAGCGGGGGAGCACACAATGAGCAGTTCTTC. It translates to CASSFAASGGAHNEQFF.

The chain employs TRBV9 and TRBJ2-3, with 10 bases that match TRBD1. Germline CDR1 reads SGDLS; CDR2 reads YYNGEE. This CDR3 contains 15 residues. Losses at the gene ends were 0 bases for V and 5 bases for J; bases not matched to a gene: 3. The CDR3 DNA sequence: TGTGCCAGCAGCGTAGATAGGACAGGGGGAGATACGCAGTATTTT. Encoded protein: CASSVDRTGGDTQYF.